This TCR beta chain was observed in a study of shared clonotypes between healthy human individuals. Looking at the study overall: A few men and a couple of women, aged 18 to 49, were donors.

V lost 6 bases to trimming and J lost 6 bases; unmatched junction nucleotides: 7. Germline CDR1 reads MNHEY; CDR2 reads SVGAGI. The CDR3 covers 14 residues. It was about 210 ng DNA, 31,000 or so T cell genomes, that sorted-subset replicate PCRs used. Sequencing was performed with immunoSEQ multiplex PCR; in TCRdb, only in-frame clones are kept and a portion is missing. This sample has fewer than 800,000 clones, with about 90% found just once. CD45RO-negative CD8 cells positively selected for CCR7 made up the naive population, which excluded terminally differentiated effector memory CD45RA+ cells. The donors, all of them Caucasian adults, lived in Nashville, Tennessee.

The rearrangement links TRBV6-5 to TRBJ2-1, with 8 bases identical to TRBD1. The sequence came from a man aged 30-40 years in good health. Sequenced material: naive CD8+ T cells sorted from blood. CDR3 in amino acids: CASRRTGSTNEQFF. DNA of the CDR3: TGTGCCAGCAGGCGGACAGGGAGTACCAATGAGCAGTTCTTC.